A selection of T cell receptor beta chains follows, all from one sample in a study of CD8 T cells in ankylosing spondylitis. TCRdb itself ran the 5' RACE reads through MiXCR, one entry per CDR3 protein. Here the sample spans fewer than 550,000 distinct CDR3 sequences, about 5.2% being singletons. Specimen: blood, either unsorted or a sorted T cell fraction (not recorded which). These TCRs come from a male donor with ankylosing spondylitis. CDR3s include the opening cysteine and the closing phenylalanine or tryptophan. The order of the fields is J gene, V gene, CDR3 length, D gene, clone size, CDR3 DNA, CDR3 protein. The D gene is left open where the match is weak. Size tells how often a clone was seen (once, few, many) or the class of an expanded clone, and some rows leave it out.

TRBJ1-4 | TRBV29-1 | 14 | NA | NA | TGCAGCGTTAGCGGCCAGCCAGCTAATGAAAAACTGTTTTTT | CSVSGQPANEKLFF
TRBJ2-3 | TRBV5-1 | 12 | NA | many | TGCGCCAGCAGCCCCGTCGCAGATACGCAGTATTTT | CASSPVADTQYF
TRBJ2-2 | TRBV5-1 | 19 | NA | NA | TGCGCCAGCACACCTTTTCCATCATCAAGTACCGCGCGTACCGGGGAGCTGTTTTTT | CASTPFPSSSTARTGELFF
TRBJ2-1 | TRBV4-1 | 15 | NA | few | TGCGCCAGCAGCCAAGTGCTAGCGCGTCACAATGAGCAGTTCTTC | CASSQVLARHNEQFF
TRBJ1-1 | TRBV11-1 | 12 | NA | many | TGTGCCAGCAGCTCGGGACACACTGAAGCTTTCTTT | CASSSGHTEAFF
TRBJ2-2 | TRBV7-9 | 17 | TRBD2 | few | TGTGCCAGCAGCTCCGGACGTGCTAGCGGGAGTGGCGGGGAGCTGTTTTTT | CASSSGRASGSGGELFF
TRBJ2-7 | TRBV12-3/TRBV12-4 | 14 | TRBD2 | NA | TGTGCCAGCCTCCAAGCGGGAGGTCTGGGCGAGCAGTACTTC | CASLQAGGLGEQYF
TRBJ1-1 | TRBV12-3/TRBV12-4 | 12 | NA | many | TGTGCCAGCAGTCCTCGAGGGGAGGGCGCTTTCTTT | CASSPRGEGAFF
TRBJ2-5 | TRBV4-1 | 14 | TRBD2 | many | TGCGCCAGCAGCCCGGCGGGAGTGGGAGAGACCCAGTACTTC | CASSPAGVGETQYF
TRBJ2-5 | TRBV2 | 15 | TRBD1 | NA | TGTGCCAGCAGTGAAGTTGGCAGGGGGCAAGAGACCCAGTACTTC | CASSEVGRGQETQYF
TRBJ1-1 | TRBV20-1 | 13 | TRBD1 | many | TGCAGTGCTCCGAACAGGGGAGGCACTGAAGCTTTCTTT | CSAPNRGGTEAFF
TRBJ2-5 | TRBV29-1 | 11 | NA | many | TGCAGCGTTGAGGTGCAGGAGACCCAGTACTTC | CSVEVQETQYF
TRBJ1-4 | TRBV15 | 13 | NA | many | TGTGCCACCAGCAGGGCTCTGAATGAAAAACTGTTTTTT | CATSRALNEKLFF
TRBJ2-7 | TRBV27 | 14 | NA | many | TGTGCCAGCAGCCCCCGGGGCAGACCCTACGAGCAGTACTTC | CASSPRGRPYEQYF
TRBJ2-7 | TRBV7-9 | 15 | NA | many | TGTGCCAGCAGCTTGGGGACACCCAGCTCCTACGAGCAGTACTTC | CASSLGTPSSYEQYF
TRBJ2-1 | TRBV6-7 | 14 | TRBD2 | many | TGTGCCAGTCTACTAGCGGGAGGGATCAATGAGCAGTTCTTC | CASLLAGGINEQFF
TRBJ1-1 | TRBV20-1 | 13 | TRBD1 | many | TGCAGTGCTAGGACAGGGTCTAACACTGAAGCTTTCTTT | CSARTGSNTEAFF
TRBJ2-5 | TRBV29-1 | 12 | TRBD2 | many | TGCAGCTTCCTAGCGGGGGAAGAGACCCAGTACTTC | CSFLAGEETQYF
TRBJ1-1 | TRBV4-2 | 14 | NA | many | TGTGCCAGCAGCCAACAACAGGGCACGCCTGAAGCTTTCTTT | CASSQQQGTPEAFF
TRBJ2-7 | TRBV4-3 | 16 | TRBD1 | many | TGCGCCAGCAGCCAAGATGGGACAGGGACAAGGTACGAGCAGTACTTC | CASSQDGTGTRYEQYF
TRBJ1-5 | TRBV20-1 | 14 | NA | NA | TGCAGTGCCTCGAGGGACCGATCGGGTCAGCCCCAGCATTTT | CSASRDRSGQPQHF
TRBJ2-1 | TRBV28 | 13 | NA | many | TGTGCCAGCGGGATCGACTCCTACAATGAGCAGTTCTTC | CASGIDSYNEQFF
TRBJ2-2 | TRBV4-2 | 17 | TRBD1 | many | TGTGCCAGCAGCCCTACAACAGGGGCGCTGAACACCGGGGAGCTGTTTTTT | CASSPTTGALNTGELFF
TRBJ2-3 | TRBV7-9 | 14 | NA | many | TGTGCCAGCAGCCTAGAGGGAGCCCCAGATACGCAGTATTTT | CASSLEGAPDTQYF
TRBJ2-1 | TRBV18 | 12 | TRBD2 | NA | TGTGCCAGCTCACCAGGGCGGGAGGTTGAGTTCTTC | CASSPGREVEFF
TRBJ1-1 | TRBV5-1 | 14 | TRBD1 | few | TGCGCCACCGGACTTGGGGACAGGGGCACTGAAGCTTTCTTT | CATGLGDRGTEAFF
TRBJ2-5 | TRBV7-2 | 17 | TRBD2 | many | TGTGCCAGCAGCTTAGCCCCCCGGGCGGGGGGACTAGAGACCCAGTACTTC | CASSLAPRAGGLETQYF
TRBJ2-1 | TRBV20-1 | 16 | NA | many | TGCAGTGCTGACCTTTCCCGGCAGGGTCTTAACAATGAGCAGTTCTTC | CSADLSRQGLNNEQFF
TRBJ2-7 | TRBV9 | 14 | NA | many | TGTGCCAGCAGCGTCCGGGACATCTCCTACGAGCAGTACTTC | CASSVRDISYEQYF
TRBJ1-5 | TRBV5-1 | 14 | TRBD1 | many | TGCGCCAGCGGCGGACAGGGCAGGAATCAGCCCCAGCATTTT | CASGGQGRNQPQHF
TRBJ2-1 | TRBV12-3/TRBV12-4 | 16 | TRBD2 | many | TGTGCCAGCAGTCATCTAGCGGGGATCTCCTACAATGAGCAGTTCTTC | CASSHLAGISYNEQFF
TRBJ2-5 | TRBV24-1 | 13 | NA | NA | TGTGCCACCAGTGCTCCACGTGGAGAGACCCAGTACTTC | CATSAPRGETQYF
TRBJ2-1 | TRBV29-1 | 15 | NA | many | TGCAGCGGGGACGGCGGTCGGATCGAGTCCAATGAGCAGTTCTTC | CSGDGGRIESNEQFF
TRBJ2-4 | TRBV20-1 | 17 | TRBD2 | NA | TGCAGTGCCACCCGACTAGCGGGGATTCTAGCCAAAAACATTCAGTACTTC | CSATRLAGILAKNIQYF
TRBJ1-5 | TRBV7-2 | 15 | TRBD1 | many | TGTGCCAGCAGCACCCGGACAGGGGGAGGGCAGCCCCAGCATTTT | CASSTRTGGGQPQHF
TRBJ2-3 | TRBV11-2 | 16 | TRBD2 | many | TGTGCCAGCAGCTTAAGTCTAGCGGGAGTGGCAGATACGCAGTATTTT | CASSLSLAGVADTQYF
TRBJ2-5 | TRBV6-5 | 16 | TRBD2 | NA | TGTGCCAGCAGTTACTCAACTAGCGGGGGGCAAGAGACCCAGTACTTC | CASSYSTSGGQETQYF
TRBJ2-3 | TRBV6-6 | 11 | NA | many | TGTGCCACCAGGGGTACAGATACGCAGTATTTT | CATRGTDTQYF
TRBJ1-1 | TRBV29-1 | 8 | NA | many | TGCAGCGACACTGAAGCTTTCTTT | CSDTEAFF
TRBJ2-7 | TRBV7-2 | 15 | NA | many | TGTGCCAGCAGCTTTAAGGCCAGGACGACGCGGGAGCAGTACTTC | CASSFKARTTREQYF
TRBJ1-1 | TRBV5-1 | 15 | NA | many | TGCGCCAGCAGCTTTAACCCGGGACAGAACACTGAAGCTTTCTTT | CASSFNPGQNTEAFF
TRBJ1-1 | TRBV18 | 14 | NA | many | TGTGCCAGCTCACCACCCAGTATGAACACTGAAGCTTTCTTT | CASSPPSMNTEAFF
TRBJ2-3 | TRBV4-2 | 17 | NA | many | TGTGCCAGCAGCCCTAGGATCGCGGATTACGGGACAGATACGCAGTATTTT | CASSPRIADYGTDTQYF
TRBJ2-1 | TRBV7-6 | 13 | TRBD2 | NA | TGTGCCAGCCGAAGCGGGAGACGGAATGAGCAGTTCTTC | CASRSGRRNEQFF
TRBJ2-5 | TRBV18 | 16 | TRBD2 | NA | TGTGCCAGCTCCCAAGGACTAGCGGGACTACAAGAGACCCAGTACTTC | CASSQGLAGLQETQYF
TRBJ2-5 | TRBV6-2/TRBV6-3 | 14 | NA | NA | TGTGCCAGCAGTTACTACGGGGGCCAAGAGACCCAGTACTTC | CASSYYGGQETQYF